Listed below are T cell receptor beta chains from one sample, sequenced in a study of control samples from healthy donors and cancer patients. The method was immunoSEQ multiplex PCR; TCRdb's version includes in-frame clones alone and lacks a portion of them. Of 100,000 to 120,000 clones in the sample, 83% were seen once. Source material: blood. The receptors were sampled from a woman aged 45 to 65 in good health. CDR3s include the opening cysteine and the closing phenylalanine or tryptophan. D genes are given only for firm matches. Expanded clones get a size class; other rows say once, few or many, or leave the size out.

clone size	V gene	D gene	J gene	CDR3 DNA	CDR3 protein
-	TRBV11-3	-	TRBJ1-3	TGTGCCAGCAGCTTAGTGGGGAACTCTGGAAACACCATATATTTT	CASSLVGNSGNTIYF
-	TRBV12-1	-	TRBJ2-7	TGTGCCAGCAGCTTTTGGGGTGCAGGGAGGATATCCTACGAGCAGTACTTC	CASSFWGAGRISYEQYF
-	TRBV25-1	TRBD1	TRBJ1-1	TGTGCCAGCACCCCTGGAGGCAGGGGGTACACTGAAGCTTTCTTT	CASTPGGRGYTEAFF
-	TRBV5-1	-	TRBJ1-1	TGCGCCAGCAGCTTGGATTCGGGGACTGAAGCTTTCTTT	CASSLDSGTEAFF
-	TRBV6-1	TRBD1	TRBJ1-2	TGTGCCAGCAGTGGCCGAGGGACAGGGGATAAGGATGGCTACACCTTC	CASSGRGTGDKDGYTF
-	TRBV4-1	-	TRBJ1-3	TGCGCCAGCAGCCAACTTATAAGCTCTGGAAACACCATATATTTT	CASSQLISSGNTIYF
-	TRBV7-3	-	TRBJ2-7	TGTGCCAGCAGCTTAATCGCAGTTTCCTCTAACGAGCAGTACTTC	CASSLIAVSSNEQYF
once	TRBV7-9	-	TRBJ2-1	TGTGCCAGCAGCTTAGTACCAGACAATGAGCAGTTCTTC	CASSLVPDNEQFF
few	TRBV6-6	TRBD1	TRBJ1-1	TGTGCCAGCAGTCGACCGGGACAGGGAGGGATGACTGAAGCTTTCTTT	CASSRPGQGGMTEAFF
few	TRBV5-1	-	TRBJ2-3	TGCGCCAGCAGCAACGGGGGATCCGCAGATACGCAGTATTTT	CASSNGGSADTQYF
once	TRBV10-3	-	TRBJ2-2	TGTGCCATAACCGAACCGAACACCGGGGAGCTGTTTTTT	CAITEPNTGELFF
-	TRBV11-2	TRBD2	TRBJ2-4	TGTGCCAGCAGCACCGGGGGGGAGTTGGCCAAAAACATTCAGTACTTC	CASSTGGELAKNIQYF
once	TRBV5-1	TRBD1	TRBJ1-1	TGCGCCAGCAGCTTTGGTGGACAGGGGAACACTGAAGCTTTCTTT	CASSFGGQGNTEAFF
few	TRBV4-3	TRBD1	TRBJ1-1	TGCGCCAGCAGCCAATGGACAGGGGATATGGAAGCTTTCTTT	CASSQWTGDMEAFF
-	TRBV7-6	-	TRBJ2-2	TGTGCCAGCAGCTTAGTTGGTAGCACCGGGGAGCTGTTTTTT	CASSLVGSTGELFF
once	TRBV6-5	TRBD2	TRBJ2-3	TGTGCCAGCAATCGGGGAGGGTCTAGCACAGATACGCAGTATTTT	CASNRGGSSTDTQYF
-	TRBV10-3	-	TRBJ2-7	TGTGCCATCAGTGAGCCCGGGAGCGAGCAGTACTTC	CAISEPGSEQYF
-	TRBV9	-	TRBJ1-1	TGTGCCAGCAGCGTCGGGACGGCTAACACTGAAGCTTTCTTT	CASSVGTANTEAFF
-	TRBV3-1/TRBV3-2	-	TRBJ1-5	TGTGCCAGCAGCCCTCCGGGTAGGGGTCAGCCCCAGCATTTT	CASSPPGRGQPQHF
-	TRBV29-1	-	TRBJ2-7	TGCAGCGTTGAAGATGACAGGTACGAGCAGTACTTC	CSVEDDRYEQYF
-	TRBV6-2/TRBV6-3	-	TRBJ1-2	TGTGCCAGCAGTTACGTTTACAGCAATGGCTACACCTTC	CASSYVYSNGYTF
-	TRBV4-2	-	TRBJ2-6	TGTGCCAGCAGCCAAGTGCGCTCTGGGGCCAACGTCCTGACTTTC	CASSQVRSGANVLTF
-	TRBV6-5	TRBD1	TRBJ1-6	TGTGCCAGCAGTTACGGACAGGGAGTCTCACCCCTCCACTTT	CASSYGQGVSPLHF
-	TRBV9	-	TRBJ1-5	TGTGCCAGCAGCGTAGGACACTCGGGTCAGCCCCAGCATTTT	CASSVGHSGQPQHF